This T cell receptor (beta chain) appears in the sequencing data of a study of T cell responses to AZD1222 COVID-19 vaccine. Study results and limitations: Seropositive at baseline were only 5 to 7 AZD1222 recipients. Sampled repertoires all dated from after the peak T cell response. Donors were largely white British and mainly female; clonal diversity was possibly underestimated.

The data were produced by immunoSEQ multiplex PCR, yet TCRdb's version contains in-frame clones alone and is incomplete. The sample lists 85,000 to 95,000 clones; around 91% were seen once. The CDR3 length is 18 residues. In germline, CDR1 is SGHRS, CDR2 YFSETQ. V was pared by 3 bases and J by 3 bases, with 8 bases of the junction left unmatched. In the case of this clone: The antigen is not known.

Material: peripheral blood, obtained 28 days after the second AZD1222 dose. J is TRBJ2-1 and V is TRBV5-1; 14 nucleotides match TRBD2. The sequence was obtained from an adult who received the AZD1222 COVID-19 vaccine. CDR3 in DNA: TGCGCCAGCAGCTCCGGGACTAGCGGGAGATATCTCTACAATGAGCAGTTCTTC. It encodes CASSSGTSGRYLYNEQFF.